Only a few counts were recorded for the clone carrying this T cell receptor beta chain. Its antigen is undetermined. A J-beta primer mix and a sample-barcoded 5' primer were used in a second PCR of roughly 7 to 12 cycles. TCRdb reanalysed the 5' RACE reads using MiXCR and keeps one entry per CDR3 protein. Counted here are about 1,500,000 distinct CDR3 sequences, 28% occurring once; the ten biggest clones make up approximately 7.7%. The data are from a study of blood T cells in healthy people across ages. Study-wide points: Any conclusive comparison of naive versus antigen-experienced cells was prevented by using unsorted PBMCs.

CDR1 MNHEY and CDR2 SVGAGI come from the germline V gene. The CDR3 has 15 amino acids. The V segment lost 10 bases and the J segment 4 bases; nucleotides outside the gene matches: 8. The V gene is TRBV6-5, the J gene TRBJ2-1; TRBD2 aligns across 12 bases. Sequenced: blood. This clonotype was sampled from a young woman in good health. The CDR3 is CATRLLAGGYNEQFF. CDR3 nucleotide sequence: TGTGCCACCAGGTTACTAGCGGGGGGATACAATGAGCAGTTCTTC.